A single sample is the source of the 30 T cell receptor beta chains below, sequenced in a study of Ad26.COV2.S vaccination and SARS-CoV-2 variants. Treatment in this sample: 15 to 20 received Ad26.COV2.S at low or high dose, single or two shots; about 5 received placebo; per-sample allocation not given. Sampling was performed 63 days after the first vaccine or placebo injection. Repertoires were generated with immunoSEQ multiplex PCR, while TCRdb's copy carries only in-frame clones and drops some. The sample comprises about 410,000 clones, 89% of which are singletons, and approximately 1.9% rests with the top ten. The source material was peripheral blood, sampled in a trial of Ad26.COV2.S vaccine versus placebo. These receptor sequences come from a person aged 18 to 65 who received the Ad26.COV2.S COVID-19 vaccine or a placebo.

V and J are TRBV18 and TRBJ2-7; 9 nucleotides align to TRBD2. The CDR3 is made up of 17 amino acids. The V and J ends lost 0 bases and 3 bases, in that order; junction bases with no gene match: 9. Germline V gene sequence: CDR1 KGHSH, CDR2 LQKENI. CDR3 region: CASSPPGLALGIYEQYF. In DNA, the CDR3 is TGTGCCAGCTCACCACCGGGACTAGCATTGGGCATCTACGAGCAGTACTTC.

The chain uses TRBV11-2 and TRBJ2-1, with TRBD2 matching over 7 bases. The germline V gene encodes CDR1 SGHAT and CDR2 FQNNGV. This CDR3 contains 15 residues. V was clipped by 4 bases and J by 4 bases; unmatched bases: 7. Here the CDR3 reads CASSSGLGQYNEQFF. CDR3 DNA: TGTGCCAGCAGCTCCGGACTAGGCCAATACAATGAGCAGTTCTTC.

The gene calls are TRBV6-5 and TRBJ2-5; D not resolved. The CDR3 is 15 residues long. The V end lost 6 bases, the J end lost 0 bases, and 14 bases lay between the germline ends. CDR1 MNHEY and CDR2 SVGAGI come from the germline V gene. The CDR3 region is CASRDRINYQETQYF. CDR3 sequence (DNA): TGTGCCAGCAGGGACCGTATCAACTACCAAGAGACCCAGTACTTC.

The chain employs TRBV2 and TRBJ2-2; 7 bases match TRBD1. Trimming at V came to 7 bases and at J to 5 bases, leaving 7 bases not matched to a gene. This CDR3 is built from 14 residues. Germline-derived CDR1 and CDR2 are SNHLY and FYNNEI. For the CDR3, the DNA is TGTGCCAGCATAGGGGGCCGAGTAACCGGGGAGCTGTTTTTT. Protein: CASIGGRVTGELFF.

J is TRBJ2-7 and V is TRBV12-3 or TRBV12-4, with D possibly TRBD2 on 6 matching bases. CDR3 length: 13 amino acids. Trimming removed 6 bases from V and 1 base from J, with 10 bases in between. The DNA of the CDR3 is TGTGCCAGCAGCCCGGACTATTCCTACGAGCAGTACTTC. Amino acid sequence: CASSPDYSYEQYF.

The J gene is TRBJ2-2, the V gene TRBV6-1; 7 bases are shared with TRBD2. The CDR3 spans 15 residues. The J segment lost 8 bases and the V segment lost 2 bases, leaving 8 bases of the junction unmatched. CDR1 is MNHNS, CDR2 SASEGT, per germline. In DNA form, the CDR3 reads TGTGCCAGCAGTGAATTAGGACTAGTCGGGGGGGAGCTGTTTTTT. It codes for CASSELGLVGGELFF.

The chain joins TRBV7-9 to TRBJ1-5; D is undetermined. CDR1 is SEHNR, CDR2 FQNEAQ, per germline (reference sequence). V lost 3 bases and J lost 0, with 3 bases in between. The CDR3 is made up of 13 amino acids. The chain's CDR3 is CASSFDSNQPQHF. In nucleotides, the CDR3 is TGTGCCAGCAGCTTTGATAGCAATCAGCCCCAGCATTTT.

The chain has TRBV27 and TRBJ1-2, with D hard to call. Trimming removed 3 bases from V and 4 bases from J, with 12 bases in between. The CDR3 extends over 14 amino acids. CDR1 and CDR2 from the germline V gene are MNHEY and SMNVEV (reference sequence). The CDR3 nucleotides read TGTGCCAGCAGTTTCAGAGAGGGTACCTATGGCTACACCTTC. It codes for CASSFREGTYGYTF.

This clone occurred once. V and J are TRBV28 and TRBJ1-1; tentative D call: TRBD1 (5 bases). Deletions cut 10 bases from V and 1 base from J, with 13 bases between. Germline V gene data show CDR1 as MDHEN and CDR2 as SYDVKM. The CDR3 is made up of 13 amino acids. The CDR3 region has the DNA TGTGCCATTCACAGGAGCACGAACACTGAAGCTTTCTTT. Amino acid sequence: CAIHRSTNTEAFF.

This chain joins TRBV28 and TRBJ2-5, with 11 bases lining up with TRBD2. J gave up 13 bases and V 5 bases, and 6 bases lay outside the gene matches. The germline CDR1 and CDR2 sequences are MDHEN and SYDVKM. The CDR3 is 12 residues long. CDR3 region: CASSQTSGSRYF. The DNA of the CDR3 is TGTGCCAGCAGTCAAACTAGCGGGAGTCGGTACTTC.

The chain recombines TRBV7-9 with TRBJ2-1, with TRBD1 identical over 8 bases. Trimming at V came to 3 bases and at J to 13 bases, leaving 8 bases not matched to a gene. The CDR3 totals 13 residues. The germline V gene has CDR1 SEHNR and CDR2 FQNEAQ (reference sequence). In DNA, the CDR3 is TGTGCCAGCAGCTTTGGGGACAGGCCCTCTCAGTTCTTC. The encoded protein is CASSFGDRPSQFF.

This clone came up many times. J is TRBJ2-7 and V is TRBV7-2; D is possibly TRBD1 (7 bases). The CDR3 runs 13 residues. Germline loops: CDR1 SGHTA, CDR2 FQGNSA. V was shortened by 4 bases and J by 9 bases, with 16 bases between the two germline ends. In DNA, the CDR3 is TGTGCCAGCAGCTCGCGGGACAGCGGAGGGCAGTACTTC. It translates to CASSSRDSGGQYF.

V is TRBV13 and J is TRBJ2-3, with a tentative D call TRBD2 (6 bases). Trimming stripped 5 bases from V and 0 bases from J, with 12 bases between. This CDR3 is 15 amino acids long. The germline CDR1 and CDR2 sequences are PRHDT and FYEKMQ (reference sequence). The CDR3 region is CASSHRSGSTDTQYF. The CDR3 DNA reads as TGTGCCAGCAGCCACCGTAGCGGTAGCACAGATACGCAGTATTTT.

The rearrangement joins TRBV3-1 (or the pseudogene TRBV3-2) to TRBJ2-7; D not resolved. V dropped 0 bases and J dropped 4 bases, with 13 bases sitting between them. This CDR3 has 15 amino acids. From germline, CDR1 is LGHDT and CDR2 YNNKEL (reference sequence). This chain's CDR3 is CASSQDLTLGYEQYF. The DNA of the CDR3 is TGTGCCAGCAGCCAAGATCTGACGCTGGGATACGAGCAGTACTTC.

The chain couples TRBV19 to TRBJ2-7; TRBD1 matches at 7 bases. This CDR3 is built from 13 residues. V gave up 6 bases and J gave up 6 bases; unmatched junction bases: 8. Germline CDR1 LNHDA, CDR2 SQIVND (reference sequence). CDR3 coding DNA: TGTGCCAGTAGCTCACAGGGGATCGGCGAGCAGTACTTC. Translating it yields CASSSQGIGEQYF. Full variable domain (rest looked up from reference TRBV19 and TRBJ2-7): DGGITQSPKYLFRKEGQNVTLSCEQNLNHDAMYWYRQDPGQGLRLIYYSQIVNDFQKGDIAEGYSVSREKKESFPLTVTSAQKNPTAFYLCASSSQGIGEQYFGPGTRLTVT.

This rearrangement joins TRBV7-2 to TRBJ1-1; 10 bases match TRBD1. V lost 5 bases to trimming and J lost 4 bases; unmatched junction nucleotides: 13. Germline V CDR1 and CDR2: SGHTA, FQGNSA. CDR3 length equals 17 residues. In DNA form, the CDR3 reads TGTGCCAGCAGCCCCCGACAGGGGGCTGAACTGGGCACTGAAGCTTTCTTT. Translating it yields CASSPRQGAELGTEAFF.

In the case of this clone: This specimen includes other DNA sequences encoding the same CDR3. CDR3 nucleotide sequence: TGTGCCAGCAGTTTAGGCTCCTACGAGCAGTACTTC. Translated: CASSLGSYEQYF. The V gene is TRBV12-3 or TRBV12-4, the J gene TRBJ2-7; D unclear. Trimming took off 1 base at V and 0 bases at J, with 1 base between the two ends. The CDR3 spans 12 residues.

J is TRBJ2-5 and V is TRBV9; no clear D gene. The V and J ends lost 3 bases and 4 bases respectively, with 13 bases between them. Germline V gives CDR1 SGDLS, CDR2 YYNGEE. The CDR3 consists of 14 residues. For the CDR3, the DNA is TGTGCCAGCAGCGAAGGGATCGCCCCAGAGACCCAGTACTTC. The encoded protein is CASSEGIAPETQYF. The full variable domain, its missing parts supplied by reference TRBV9 and TRBJ2-5, is DSGVTQTPKHLITATGQRVTLRCSPRSGDLSVYWYQQSLDQGLQFLIQYYNGEERAKGNILERFSAQQFPDLHSELNLSSLELGDSALYFCASSEGIAPETQYFGPGTRLLVL.

The chain carries TRBV18 and TRBJ2-3; the D is unclear. V lost 2 bases and J lost 6, with 9 bases in between. CDR1 is KGHSH and CDR2 is LQKENI in the germline V gene. The CDR3 has 13 residues. The CDR3 reads CASSPGGVDTQYF. The CDR3, as DNA: TGTGCCAGCTCACCAGGTGGGGTGGATACGCAGTATTTT.

This chain links TRBV12-2 with TRBJ2-7; the D call TRBD2 from the table was never checked on the DNA. TRBV12-2 represents a pseudogene. The CDR3 runs to 12 residues. CDR3 nucleotides: TGTGCCCCCGGGCGGGAGGGCTACGAGCAGTACTTC. Its protein product is CAPGREGYEQYF.

The V call is TRBV7-9, the J call TRBJ2-3; weak D call: TRBD2 (6 bases). The CDR3 runs to 14 residues. Trimming took 4 bases from V and 10 from J, leaving 18 bases between them. Germline V lookup: CDR1 SEHNR, CDR2 FQNEAQ (reference sequence). CDR3 DNA: TGTGCCAGCAGCTCGTCCCGGTCGGGGACTGCGCAGTATTTT. Protein sequence: CASSSSRSGTAQYF.

The chain recombines TRBV7-2 with TRBJ2-7; TRBD1 matches 8 bases. The germline CDR1 and CDR2 sequences are SGHTA and FQGNSA. Trimming took 4 bases from V and 5 from J; bases not matched to a gene: 7. This CDR3 has 14 residues. This chain's CDR3 is CASSSPGGWDEQYF. The CDR3 region has the DNA TGTGCCAGCAGCTCCCCAGGGGGCTGGGACGAGCAGTACTTC.

The V and J genes are TRBV11-1 and TRBJ2-3; TRBD2 aligns across 7 bases. The ends lost 5 bases at V and 1 base at J; junction bases unmatched: 6. The germline CDR1 and CDR2 sequences are SGHAT and FQDESV (reference sequence). This CDR3 is built from 15 residues. The CDR3 spells CASSRRREGTDTQYF. The CDR3 DNA follows: TGTGCCAGCAGCCGCCGACGGGAGGGCACAGATACGCAGTATTTT.

The CDR3 is CASSRLGDTGELFF. The CDR3, as DNA: TGTGCCAGTAGTAGACTAGGGGACACCGGGGAGCTGTTTTTT. J is TRBJ2-2 and V is TRBV19; a possible D gene is TRBD2 (6 bases). The CDR3 sequence is 14 residues long. V was shortened by 4 bases and J by 3 bases, with 9 bases between the two germline ends. Germline V gene sequence: CDR1 LNHDA, CDR2 SQIVND (reference sequence).

The CDR3 here is CASSRTSGTSYEQYF. The CDR3 DNA follows: TGTGCCAGCAGTCGGACTAGCGGAACCTCCTACGAGCAGTACTTC. The chain recombines TRBV6-5 with TRBJ2-7; 10 positions agree with TRBD2. CDR1 and CDR2 from the germline V gene are MNHEY and SVGAGI. This CDR3 comprises 15 residues. The V gene end was trimmed by 5 bases and the J gene end by 0 bases; junction bases not matched to a gene: 4.

This rearrangement joins TRBV4-3 to TRBJ2-7, with 9 bases fitting TRBD1. In germline, CDR1 is LGHNA, CDR2 YSLEER. V gave up 0 bases and J gave up 3 bases; unmatched junction bases: 3. This CDR3 region has 15 residues. The CDR3 here is CASSQETGQGYEQYF. DNA for the CDR3: TGCGCCAGCAGCCAAGAAACGGGACAGGGCTACGAGCAGTACTTC.

This rearrangement joins TRBV5-1 to TRBJ2-5; TRBD1 or TRBD2 may be the D gene (5 bases each). This CDR3 comprises 13 residues. Germline CDR1 SGHRS, CDR2 YFSETQ. The V gene lost 4 bases and the J gene lost 4 bases, with 11 bases spanning the gap. CDR3 in amino acids: CASSTRGSETQYF. The CDR3 region has the DNA TGCGCCAGCAGCACTAGGGGTTCAGAGACCCAGTACTTC.

This clone occurred once. CDR3 in amino acids: CASPLEAGETYEQYF. The CDR3 DNA reads TGTGCCAGCCCACTCGAGGCGGGAGAAACCTACGAGCAGTACTTC. This chain joins TRBV27 and TRBJ2-7, with 7 bases aligning to TRBD2. V dropped 8 bases and J dropped 2; count of bases not matched to a gene: 12. The germline gives CDR1 MNHEY, CDR2 SMNVEV (reference sequence). This CDR3 comprises 15 residues.

V and J are TRBV7-9 and TRBJ2-5; 8 nucleotides align to TRBD2. The CDR3 has 14 residues. Germline trimming cut 5 bases from V and 3 bases from J; bases unmatched to any gene: 5. CDR1 is SEHNR and CDR2 is FQNEAQ in the germline V gene (reference sequence). The DNA for the CDR3 is TGTGCCAGCAGCCCGGGGCGGGGGGAAGAGACCCAGTACTTC. Its protein product is CASSPGRGEETQYF.

This sequence joins TRBV7-3 and TRBJ2-1; 14 bases align to TRBD2. Germline CDR1 reads SGHTA; CDR2 reads FQGTGA. The V and J ends lost 6 bases and 4 bases, in that order; junction bases with no gene match: 5. The CDR3 totals 16 residues. The CDR3 loop reads CASSYGTSGGYNEQFF. The CDR3, as DNA: TGTGCCAGCAGTTATGGGACTAGCGGGGGATACAATGAGCAGTTCTTC.